One sample yielded the 15 T cell receptor beta chains listed below, sequenced in a study of PD-1 blockade in classical Hodgkin lymphoma. Relapse after autologous stem cell transplantation occurred in every patient, and brentuximab vedotin exposure varied. Starting with thawed PBMCs, CD4+ T cells were purified by magnetic negative selection. Data came from immunoSEQ multiplex PCR; TCRdb stores just in-frame clones and leaves some out. This repertoire shows 10,000 to 15,000 clones, around four fifths found once; its top ten account for about 1.6%. Sample: CD4+ T cells from blood, taken at baseline. These receptors were taken from a human donor with classical Hodgkin lymphoma.

The CDR3 is CASSSTTNTGELFF. The CDR3 DNA reads as TGTGCCAGCAGTTCAACGACGAACACCGGGGAGCTGTTTTTT. This chain joins TRBV7-6 and TRBJ2-2, with unresolved D. In germline, CDR1 is SGHVS, CDR2 FNYEAQ. Trimming removed 6 bases from V and 0 bases from J, with 8 bases in between. CDR3 size: 14 residues.

The genes are TRBV19 and TRBJ1-6; tentatively, D is TRBD1 (5 bases). Trimming stripped 6 bases from V and 7 bases from J, with 10 bases between. Germline loops: CDR1 LNHDA, CDR2 SQIVND (reference sequence). The CDR3 is 13 amino acids. The DNA of the CDR3 is TGTGCCAGTAGGGAGACAGCCAATTCACCCCTCCACTTT. Translated, it gives CASRETANSPLHF.

The chain links TRBV9 to TRBJ1-3; a weak D match, TRBD1 (6 bases). CDR1 and CDR2 (germline): SGDLS, YYNGEE. The CDR3 loop spans 16 amino acids. V was pared by 3 bases and J by 0 bases, with 13 bases between. The CDR3 loop is CASSARGTPSGNTIYF. The CDR3 bases are TGTGCCAGCAGCGCCAGAGGGACACCCTCTGGAAACACCATATATTTT.

This clone has a handful of counts. The chain links TRBV28 to TRBJ1-6; D is unclear. With 2 bases removed from V and 13 bases from J, the gap between germline ends came to 12 bases. CDR1 and CDR2 from the germline V gene are MDHEN and SYDVKM. This CDR3 is built from 13 residues. In nucleotides, the CDR3 is TGTGCCAGCAGTTTAGGCACCACGTATCCCCTCCACTTT. Protein sequence: CASSLGTTYPLHF. The variable domain in full, completed from reference TRBV28 and TRBJ1-6, reads DVKVTQSSRYLVKRTGEKVFLECVQDMDHENMFWYRQDPGLGLRLIYFSYDVKMKEKGDIPEGYSVSREKKERFSLILESASTNQTSMYLCASSLGTTYPLHFGNGTRLTVT.

The CDR3 loop is CASSLGGTSLPKNIQYF. Written as DNA, the CDR3 is TGTGCCAGCAGCTTAGGGGGGACTAGCTTGCCCAAAAACATTCAGTACTTC. The chain employs TRBV7-8 and TRBJ2-4; TRBD2 matches 9 bases. CDR1 and CDR2 (germline): SGHVS, FQNEAQ. V shed 1 base, J shed 2 bases, and the junction held 6 bases outside the gene matches. The CDR3 consists of 17 residues.

This chain joins TRBV10-3 and TRBJ1-2; D is ambiguous. Between the trimmed V and J ends, which lost 0 bases and 2 bases, there was a span of 13 bases. The CDR3 has 16 amino acids. Germline V CDR1 and CDR2: ENHRY, SYGVKD. The CDR3 nucleotides are TGTGCCATCAGTGAGTCATGGGCCGGGGAAAACTATGGCTACACCTTC. This translates into CAISESWAGENYGYTF.

The DNA of the CDR3 is TGTGCCACCAGCAGAGATCGGATGGAAGAGACCCAGTACTTC. Translating gives CATSRDRMEETQYF. The V call is TRBV15, the J call TRBJ2-5, with D unclear. Trimming cost V 0 bases and J 3 bases, with 8 bases left between them. This CDR3 contains 14 residues. Per germline, CDR1 LNHNV and CDR2 YYDKDF (reference sequence).

The chain couples TRBV11-2 to TRBJ2-7; D uncertain. Germline V lookup: CDR1 SGHAT, CDR2 FQNNGV. Trimming took 0 bases from V and 0 from J, leaving 9 bases between them. The CDR3 consists of 15 residues. The chain's CDR3 is CASSLDSISSYEQYF. As DNA, the CDR3 is TGTGCCAGCAGCTTAGATTCTATAAGCTCCTACGAGCAGTACTTC.

This clone has only a few counts. The rearrangement links TRBV10-1 to TRBJ1-1, with TRBD1 matching over 10 bases. From germline, CDR1 is WNHNN and CDR2 SYGVQD (reference sequence). Trimming removed 7 bases from V and 2 bases from J; junction bases left unmatched: 16. The CDR3 is made up of 18 amino acids. The CDR3 region is CASIRGQGDRMGNTEAFF. CDR3 in DNA: TGCGCCAGCATCCGAGGACAGGGGGATAGAATGGGTAACACTGAAGCTTTCTTT.

The J gene is TRBJ2-1, the V gene TRBV6-5; D possibly corresponds to TRBD2 (5 bases). Germline V CDR1 and CDR2: MNHEY, SVGAGI. The CDR3 is 15 amino acids. V gave up 0 bases and J gave up 8 bases, with 14 bases separating them. CDR3 protein: CASSYSGIPGDEQFF. The CDR3 bases are TGTGCCAGCAGTTACTCGGGGATTCCCGGGGATGAGCAGTTCTTC.

This clone was observed a few times. J is TRBJ1-4 and V is TRBV19, with 7 nucleotides matching TRBD1. This CDR3 region has 16 residues. Germline V CDR1 and CDR2: LNHDA, SQIVND (reference sequence). V was pared by 6 bases and J by 6 bases, with 13 bases of the junction left unmatched. The DNA for the CDR3 is TGTGCCAGTAGCCTGGGAAACAACAGGGGCTATGAAAAACTGTTTTTT. Its protein product is CASSLGNNRGYEKLFF.

In its sample, this clone was seen once. V and J are TRBV7-9 and TRBJ2-6; D unclear. V gave up 5 bases and J gave up 1 base, with 6 bases separating them. Per germline, CDR1 SEHNR and CDR2 FQNEAQ (reference sequence). CDR3 size: 14 residues. This CDR3 reads CASSKISGANVLTF. The CDR3 region has the DNA TGTGCCAGCAGCAAAATTTCTGGGGCCAACGTCCTGACTTTC.

This clone was seen only a few times. This rearrangement joins TRBV5-6 to TRBJ1-3; the D gene is possibly TRBD1 (6 bases). This CDR3 has 15 amino acids. Germline values: CDR1 SGHDT, CDR2 YYEEEE. Trimming removed 0 bases at V and 2 bases at J, with 9 bases between. The DNA of the CDR3 is TGTGCCAGCAGCTTGGGGGCAGGGGCTGGAAACACCATATATTTT. It specifies CASSLGAGAGNTIYF. The whole variable domain, remainder taken from reference TRBV5-6 and TRBJ1-3, is DAGVTQSPTHLIKTRGQQVTLRCSPKSGHDTVSWYQQALGQGPQFIFQYYEEEERQRGNFPDRFSGHQFPNYSSELNVNALLLGDSALYLCASSLGAGAGNTIYFGEGSWLTVV.

The rearrangement uses TRBV10-1 and TRBJ2-1; 7 positions agree with TRBD1. Germline CDR1 and CDR2: WNHNN and SYGVQD (reference sequence). This CDR3 contains 15 residues. Trimming took 4 bases from V and 5 from J; bases not matched to a gene: 8. The CDR3: CASSGTGVTDNEQFF. As DNA, the CDR3 is TGCGCCAGCAGTGGCACAGGGGTTACGGACAATGAGCAGTTCTTC.

The chain joins TRBV25-1 to TRBJ2-3, with a tentative D call TRBD1 (5 bases). The V end lost 4 bases, the J end lost 1 base, and 9 bases lay between the germline ends. The CDR3 runs 14 residues. Germline CDR1 reads MGHDK; CDR2 reads SYGVNS. CDR3 region: CASSAGHRTDTQYF. Written as DNA, the CDR3 is TGTGCCAGCAGTGCCGGACATCGCACAGATACGCAGTATTTT.